This T cell receptor beta chain was sequenced in a study of cytomegalovirus exposure and HLA in healthy donors. The CDR3 is 17 amino acids. The V gene's germline CDR1 is SGHRS and CDR2 YFSETQ. The V segment lost 3 bases and the J segment 0 bases; nucleotides outside the gene matches: 7. 13 Jbeta primers and 60 Vbeta primers were used for the PCR. TCRdb keeps only in-frame clones here, not all; method: immunoSEQ multiplex PCR. The sample comprises under 200,000 clones, approximately 62% of which are singletons, and less than 1.5% rests with the top ten. Source material: PBMCs. The sequence came from a man aged 50-60 years in good health and CMV-seronegative. The chain is built from TRBV5-1 and TRBJ1-1; 11 bases fit TRBD1. The CDR3 loop is CASSWGTGGFLNTEAFF. DNA of the CDR3: TGCGCCAGCAGCTGGGGGACAGGGGGGTTTCTGAACACTGAAGCTTTCTTT.